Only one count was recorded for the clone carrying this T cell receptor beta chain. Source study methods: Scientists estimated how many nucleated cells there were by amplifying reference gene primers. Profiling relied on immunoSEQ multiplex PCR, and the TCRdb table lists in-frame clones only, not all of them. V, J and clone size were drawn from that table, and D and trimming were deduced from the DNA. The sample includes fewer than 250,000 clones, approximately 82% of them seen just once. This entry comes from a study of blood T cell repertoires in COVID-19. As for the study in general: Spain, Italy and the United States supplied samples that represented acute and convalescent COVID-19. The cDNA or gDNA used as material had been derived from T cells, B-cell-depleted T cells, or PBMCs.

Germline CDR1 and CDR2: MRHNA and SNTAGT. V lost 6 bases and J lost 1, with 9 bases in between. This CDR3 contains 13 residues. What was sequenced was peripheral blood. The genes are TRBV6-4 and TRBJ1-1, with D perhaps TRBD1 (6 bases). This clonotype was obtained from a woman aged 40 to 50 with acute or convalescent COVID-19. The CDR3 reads CASRQGQNTEAFF. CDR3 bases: TGTGCCAGCAGACAGGGACAGAACACTGAAGCTTTCTTT.